Presented here are 6 T cell receptor beta chains from one specimen sequenced in a study of tumor-infiltrating lymphocytes in primary liver carcinoma. The researchers produced TCR beta cDNA from around 0.5 ug total RNA with a constant-region primer. Three rounds of nested multiplex PCR with slightly modified ARM-PCR produced TCR beta libraries. The first two PCR rounds used TRBV1-TRBV30 primers with a Cbeta primer, roughly 10 cycles each. TCRdb independently ran MiXCR on the multiplex PCR reads; one entry per CDR3 protein. Of roughly 91,000 distinct CDR3 sequences listed, 55% to 75% are singletons. Extraction of RNA together with DNA used about 17-31 mg of unsorted bulk tissue. The sequenced sample was liver tumor tissue from sampling region 5. Subset denoted: tumor region T5, tumor centre. All receptors come from a woman aged 55-70 years with primary liver carcinoma and hepatitis B virus infection.

In its sample, this clonotype was seen once. At one of its ends the junction is not consistent with the germline gene, which may arise from a read error. The J gene is TRBJ2-3, the V gene TRBV11-1; D is undetermined. The germline gives CDR1 SGHAT, CDR2 FQDESV (reference sequence). The CDR3 loop spans 16 amino acids. CDR3 loop: CASSLGNSRTTDTQYF. CDR3 bases: TGTGCCAGTAGCTTGGGGAACTCGCGGACCACAGATACGCAGTATTTT.

This clonotype has only a few counts. The chain has TRBV11-1 and TRBJ1-1; no clear D. The germline gives CDR1 SGHAT, CDR2 FQDESV (reference sequence). V shed 1 base and J shed 7 bases, with 10 bases lying between them. The CDR3 spans 13 residues. The CDR3 region is CASSLGFGSEAFF. The CDR3, as DNA: TGTGCCAGCAGCTTAGGTTTCGGCAGTGAAGCTTTCTTT.

A word on this clonotype: A much bigger clone sits one base away, suggesting this may be a read error. The chain carries TRBV7-8 and TRBJ2-1; the D call may be TRBD1 or TRBD2 (5 bases each). This CDR3 spans 15 amino acids. Germline assignment: CDR1 SGHVS and CDR2 FQNEAQ. The CDR3 loop is CASSIIGTAYNDQFF. The CDR3 nucleotides are TGTGCCAGCAGCATAATCGGGACGGCCTACAATGATCAGTTCTTC.

Turning to this clonotype: Just one base apart from a much larger clone, this may be a read error. The rearrangement uses TRBV6-1 and TRBJ2-4; 10 bases agree with TRBD2. This CDR3 comprises 16 residues. Per germline, CDR1 MNHNS and CDR2 SASEGT. The CDR3 coding sequence is TGTGTCAGCAGAACCGGGACTAGCGCGGGCAAAAACATTCAGTACTTC. It translates to CVSRTGTSAGKNIQYF.

Regarding this clonotype: Germline is not matched at one junction end, which may reflect a read error. The CDR3 nucleotides are TGTGCCAGCAGTTTAGGAGGGACTGGAACCTACGAGCAGTACTTC. It specifies CASSLGGTGTYEQYF. This sequence joins TRBV11-3 and TRBJ2-7; possible D gene TRBD2, 6 bases. This CDR3 region has 15 residues. The germline gives CDR1 SGHNT, CDR2 YENEEA.

Notes on this clonotype: A read error may account for a junction end that differs from germline. The DNA for the CDR3 is TGTGCCAACAGCTACGGCGGGAGGACGTCGGGAAGCGAACAGTACTTC. Protein product: CANSYGGRTSGSEQYF. The rearrangement joins TRBV11-2 to TRBJ2-7; 8 nucleotides agree with TRBD2. CDR3 size: 16 residues. Germline CDR1 SGHAT, CDR2 FQNNGV.